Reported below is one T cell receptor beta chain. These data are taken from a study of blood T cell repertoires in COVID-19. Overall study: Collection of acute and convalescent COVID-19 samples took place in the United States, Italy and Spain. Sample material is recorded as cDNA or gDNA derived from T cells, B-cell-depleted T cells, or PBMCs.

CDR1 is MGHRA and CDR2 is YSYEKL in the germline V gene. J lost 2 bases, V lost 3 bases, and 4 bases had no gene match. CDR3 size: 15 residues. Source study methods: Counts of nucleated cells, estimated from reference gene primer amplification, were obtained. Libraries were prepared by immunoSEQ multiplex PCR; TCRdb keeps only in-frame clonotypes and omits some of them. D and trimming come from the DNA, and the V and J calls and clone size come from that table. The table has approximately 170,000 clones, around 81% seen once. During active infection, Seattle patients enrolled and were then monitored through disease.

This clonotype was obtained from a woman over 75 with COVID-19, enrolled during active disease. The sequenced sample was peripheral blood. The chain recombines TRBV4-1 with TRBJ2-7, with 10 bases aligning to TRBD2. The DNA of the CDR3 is TGCGCCAGCAGCCAGGGTCTAGCGGGGGCCTACGAGCAGTACTTC. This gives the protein CASSQGLAGAYEQYF.